This entry is about one TCR beta chain. Sequenced by immunoSEQ multiplex PCR; TCRdb stores in-frame clones only, minus some. The repertoire consists of just under 60,000 clones, with 85% to 95% occurring once and the leading ten covering 3%. The source of the sample is a study of technical replicates of blood from a few donors. With 7 bases clipped from V and 4 bases from J, the junction kept 20 bases outside the gene matches. This CDR3 is 19 amino acids long. Germline CDR1 and CDR2: SGHTA and FQGTGA. The chain recombines TRBV7-3 with TRBJ1-5, with TRBD1 matching over 9 bases. The clonotype comes from a human donor in good health. Some clones in this sample may be carry-over from other donors' samples. Sequenced material: PBMCs. The CDR3 bases are TGTGCCAGCATCACTTTTCTTTGGGACAGGGTCACCTCTAATCAGCCCCAGCATTTT. Its translation: CASITFLWDRVTSNQPQHF.